This record concerns one T cell receptor (beta chain) sequence. The sample carries other DNA sequences with the same CDR3. The data were taken from a study of shared clonotypes between healthy human individuals. Everyone who donated was a Caucasian adult who lived in Nashville, Tennessee. As processed by the authors: As immunoSEQ supplied junction-only sequences (without quality scores), filtering differed. Sequencing used immunoSEQ multiplex PCR; TCRdb keeps in-frame clones, though not all of them. V and J calls and clone size are given by that table; D and trimming were obtained from the DNA. The sample consists of over 2 million clones, roughly 95% of them appearing once. The TCR originated in a man between 18 and 29 years old in good health. Sequenced: naive CD4+ T cells sorted from blood. The subset: CD45RA+ positively selected.

CDR3 nucleotide sequence: TGTGCCAGCAGCTTACCTAACACAGATACGCAGTATTTT. Its translation is CASSLPNTDTQYF. This sequence joins TRBV5-4 and TRBJ2-3; D remains ambiguous. The ends were cut back, 2 bases at V and 2 bases at J, with 6 bases in the middle. The CDR3 is 13 amino acids. Germline loops: CDR1 SGHNT, CDR2 YYREEE (reference sequence).